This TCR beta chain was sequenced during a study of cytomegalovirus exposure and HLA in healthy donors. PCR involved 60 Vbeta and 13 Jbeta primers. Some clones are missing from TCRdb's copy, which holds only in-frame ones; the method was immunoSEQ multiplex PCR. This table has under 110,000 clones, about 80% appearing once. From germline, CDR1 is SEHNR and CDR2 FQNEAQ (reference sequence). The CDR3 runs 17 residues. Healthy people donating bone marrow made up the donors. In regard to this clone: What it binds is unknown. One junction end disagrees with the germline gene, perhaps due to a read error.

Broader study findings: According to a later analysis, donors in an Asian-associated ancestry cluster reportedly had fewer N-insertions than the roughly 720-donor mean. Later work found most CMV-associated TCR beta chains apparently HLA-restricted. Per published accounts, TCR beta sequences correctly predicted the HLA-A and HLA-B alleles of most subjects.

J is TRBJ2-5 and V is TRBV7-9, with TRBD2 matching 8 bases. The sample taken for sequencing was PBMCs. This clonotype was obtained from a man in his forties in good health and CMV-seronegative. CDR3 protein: CSSSFQRVAGYGETQYF. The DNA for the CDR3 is TGTTCCAGCAGCTTCCAACGGGTAGCGGGGTATGGAGAGACCCAGTACTTC.